This entry concerns a single T cell receptor beta chain. The table came from immunoSEQ multiplex PCR; TCRdb's copy has only in-frame clones and leaves some out. The sample holds 150,000 or so clones, roughly 94% seen once. This sample stems from a study of control samples from healthy donors and cancer patients. This CDR3 is built from 10 residues. Deletions cut 2 bases from V and 11 bases from J, with 9 bases between. From germline, CDR1 is DFQATT and CDR2 SNEGSKA (reference sequence). This receptor was taken from a man between 60 and 70 years old with colorectal cancer. Sequencing was performed on PBMCs. The chain uses TRBV20-1 and TRBJ1-1; D is ambiguous. In nucleotides, the CDR3 is TGCAGTGCTAGAAGGGATGAGGCTTTCTTT. Residues: CSARRDEAFF.